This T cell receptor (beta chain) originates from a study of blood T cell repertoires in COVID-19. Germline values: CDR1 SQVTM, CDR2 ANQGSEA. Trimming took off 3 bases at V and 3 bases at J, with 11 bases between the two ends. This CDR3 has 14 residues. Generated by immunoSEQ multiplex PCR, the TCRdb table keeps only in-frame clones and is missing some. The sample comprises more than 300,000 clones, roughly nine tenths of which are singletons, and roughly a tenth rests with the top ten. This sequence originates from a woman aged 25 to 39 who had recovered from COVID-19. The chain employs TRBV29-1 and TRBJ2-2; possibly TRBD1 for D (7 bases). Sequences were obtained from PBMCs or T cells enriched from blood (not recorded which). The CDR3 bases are TGCAGCGTTGACACAGGGGAGGACACCGGGGAGCTGTTTTTT. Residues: CSVDTGEDTGELFF.